The sequence of this T cell receptor (beta chain) was determined in a study of response to subunit inactivated influenza vaccine. Notes on the study in general: After each seasonal influenza vaccination, few new T cells are recruited, the authors suggested.

MiXCR was run by TCRdb on the RT-PCR reads, yielding one entry per CDR3 protein. This table has around 760,000 distinct CDR3 sequences, approximately 15% appearing once. This clonotype was observed many times. The antigen is unknown. Trimming removed 1 base from V and 5 bases from J, with 12 bases in between. This CDR3 spans 15 amino acids. In germline, CDR1 is MNHEY, CDR2 SMNVEV (reference sequence). The TCR comes from a middle-aged man who received an inactivated influenza vaccine. This sequence joins TRBV27 and TRBJ1-5, with D possibly matching TRBD1 (5 bases). Sequenced material: PBMCs from blood, taken 14 to 15 days before vaccination. The CDR3 DNA follows: TGTGCCAGCAGTTTATGGGGCACTGGGGATCAGCCCCAGCATTTT. The encoded protein is CASSLWGTGDQPQHF.